This TCR beta chain was recorded in a study of T cell responses to AZD1222 COVID-19 vaccine. With respect to this clone: Its antigen remains unidentified.

Study-wide points: Clonal diversity was possibly underestimated, and white British individuals and females predominated among donors. Vaccine-associated CD4 TCRs spanned spike, dominant at 160-218 and 743-854.

CDR3 length: 14 amino acids. Between the trimmed V and J ends, which lost 3 bases and 3 bases, there was a span of 12 bases. Germline CDR1 and CDR2: SGHRS and YFSETQ. Profiling relied on immunoSEQ multiplex PCR, and the TCRdb table lists in-frame clones only, not all of them. The top ten clones hold around 10% of a sample with 150,000 to 200,000 clones, 80% to 90% of them seen once. The TCR comes from an adult who received the AZD1222 COVID-19 vaccine. The specimen was peripheral blood, collected 28 days after the second AZD1222 dose. This rearrangement joins TRBV5-1 to TRBJ1-2; D may be TRBD1 (6 bases). The DNA of the CDR3 is TGCGCCAGCAGCTCGACAGGCAGGGACTATGGCTACACCTTC. It translates to CASSSTGRDYGYTF.